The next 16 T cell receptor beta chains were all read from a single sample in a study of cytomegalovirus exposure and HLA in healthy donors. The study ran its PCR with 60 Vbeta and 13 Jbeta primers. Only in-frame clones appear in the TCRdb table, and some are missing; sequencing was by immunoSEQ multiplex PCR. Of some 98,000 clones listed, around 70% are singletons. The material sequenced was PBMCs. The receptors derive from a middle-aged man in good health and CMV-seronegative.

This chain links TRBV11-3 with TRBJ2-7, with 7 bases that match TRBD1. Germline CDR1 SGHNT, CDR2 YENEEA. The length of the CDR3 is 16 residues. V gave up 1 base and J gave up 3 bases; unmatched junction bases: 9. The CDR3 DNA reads TGTGCCAGCAGCTTAGTGGGCAGGGGGAGAAACTACGAGCAGTACTTC. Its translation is CASSLVGRGRNYEQYF.

Here the CDR3 reads CASSLLGQGMDQPQHF. The CDR3 nucleotides are TGTGCCAGCAGTTTACTGGGACAGGGAATGGATCAGCCCCAGCATTTT. The chain couples TRBV27 to TRBJ1-5, with TRBD1 matching over 9 bases. V was clipped by 2 bases and J by 5 bases; unmatched bases: 7. The CDR3 covers 16 residues. Germline-derived CDR1 and CDR2 are MNHEY and SMNVEV (reference sequence).

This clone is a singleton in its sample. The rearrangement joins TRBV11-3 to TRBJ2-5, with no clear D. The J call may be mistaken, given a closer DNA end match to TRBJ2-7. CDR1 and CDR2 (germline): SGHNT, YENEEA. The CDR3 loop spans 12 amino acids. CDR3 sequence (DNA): TGTGCCAGCAGCTTAGGGGCCTACGAGCAGTACTTC. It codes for CASSLGAYEQYF.

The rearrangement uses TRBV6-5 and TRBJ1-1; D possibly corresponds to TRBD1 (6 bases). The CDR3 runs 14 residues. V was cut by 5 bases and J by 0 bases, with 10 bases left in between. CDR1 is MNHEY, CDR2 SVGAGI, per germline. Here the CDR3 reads CASSTQGMNTEAFF. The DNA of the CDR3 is TGTGCCAGCAGTACACAGGGAATGAACACTGAAGCTTTCTTT.

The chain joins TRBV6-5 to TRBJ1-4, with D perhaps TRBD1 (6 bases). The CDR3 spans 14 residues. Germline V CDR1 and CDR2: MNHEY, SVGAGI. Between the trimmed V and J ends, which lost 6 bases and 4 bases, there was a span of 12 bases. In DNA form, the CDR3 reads TGTGCCAGCAGCCCAGGGGCCTTTAATGAAAAACTGTTTTTT. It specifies CASSPGAFNEKLFF.

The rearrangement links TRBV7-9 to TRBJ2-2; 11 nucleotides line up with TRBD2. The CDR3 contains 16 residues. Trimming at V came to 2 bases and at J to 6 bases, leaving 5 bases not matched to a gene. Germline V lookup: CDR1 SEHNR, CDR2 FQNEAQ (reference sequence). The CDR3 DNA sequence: TGTGCCAGCAGCTTACCGGGACTAGCGGTTCCCGGGGAGCTGTTTTTT. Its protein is CASSLPGLAVPGELFF. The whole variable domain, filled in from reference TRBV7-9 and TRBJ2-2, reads DTGVSQNPRHKITKRGQNVTFRCDPISEHNRLYWYRQTLGQGPEFLTYFQNEAQLEKSRLLSDRFSAERPKGSFSTLEIQRTEQGDSAMYLCASSLPGLAVPGELFFGEGSRLTVL.

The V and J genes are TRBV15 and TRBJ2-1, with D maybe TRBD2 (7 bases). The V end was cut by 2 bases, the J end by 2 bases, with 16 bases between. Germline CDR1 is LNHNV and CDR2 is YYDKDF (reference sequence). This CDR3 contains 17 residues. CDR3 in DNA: TGTGCCACCAGCAGACACCCAGGGGAGGGGGCCTACAATGAGCAGTTCTTC. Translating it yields CATSRHPGEGAYNEQFF.

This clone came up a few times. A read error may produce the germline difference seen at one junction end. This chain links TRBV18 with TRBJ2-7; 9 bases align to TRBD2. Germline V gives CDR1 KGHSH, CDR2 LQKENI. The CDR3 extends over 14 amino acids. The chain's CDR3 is CASSRSSSGDTNYF. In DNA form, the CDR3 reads TGTGCCAGCTCACGGTCTTCTAGCGGGGATACGAATTATTTC.

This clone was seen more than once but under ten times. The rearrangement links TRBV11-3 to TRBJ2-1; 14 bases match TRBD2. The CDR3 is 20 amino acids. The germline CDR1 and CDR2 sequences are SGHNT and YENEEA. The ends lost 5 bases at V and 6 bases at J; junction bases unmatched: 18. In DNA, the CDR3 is TGTGCCAGCAGCCCCCGGACTAGCGGGAGGCCTAAAGCTCCCATCAATGAGCAGTTCTTC. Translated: CASSPRTSGRPKAPINEQFF.

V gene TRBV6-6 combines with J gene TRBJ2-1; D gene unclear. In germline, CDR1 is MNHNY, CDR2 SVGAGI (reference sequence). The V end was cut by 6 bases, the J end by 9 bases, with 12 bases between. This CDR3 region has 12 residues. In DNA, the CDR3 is TGTGCCAGCAGCCTACCGTCTCCTGAGCAGTTCTTC. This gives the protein CASSLPSPEQFF.

The CDR3 here is CASSSIGTGLSEQYF. In DNA, the CDR3 is TGTGCCAGCAGCTCGATAGGGACAGGTCTCTCAGAGCAGTACTTC. This sequence joins TRBV7-9 and TRBJ2-7; TRBD1 matches at 8 bases. Trimming took 4 bases from V and 7 from J; bases not matched to a gene: 12. Germline CDR1 SEHNR, CDR2 FQNEAQ (reference sequence). This CDR3 comprises 15 residues.

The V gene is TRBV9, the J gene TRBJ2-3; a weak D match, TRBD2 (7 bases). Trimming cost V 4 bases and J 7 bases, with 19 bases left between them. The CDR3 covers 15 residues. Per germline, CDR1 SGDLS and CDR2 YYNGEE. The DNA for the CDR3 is TGTGCCAGCAGCCCGAACCTGGGGGGGGCCTATACGCAGTATTTT. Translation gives CASSPNLGGAYTQYF.

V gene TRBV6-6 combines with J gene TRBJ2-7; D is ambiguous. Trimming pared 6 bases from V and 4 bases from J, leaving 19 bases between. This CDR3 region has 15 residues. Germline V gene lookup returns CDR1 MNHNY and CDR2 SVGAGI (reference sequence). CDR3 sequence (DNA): TGTGCCAGCAGGACCTCGAACGGCGGTCTATACGAGCAGTACTTC. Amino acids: CASRTSNGGLYEQYF.

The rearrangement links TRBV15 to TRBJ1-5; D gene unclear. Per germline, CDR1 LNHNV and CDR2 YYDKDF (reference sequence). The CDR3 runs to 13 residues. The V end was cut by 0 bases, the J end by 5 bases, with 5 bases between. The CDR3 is CATSRDRDQPQHF. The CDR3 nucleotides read TGTGCCACCAGCAGAGATCGGGATCAGCCCCAGCATTTT.

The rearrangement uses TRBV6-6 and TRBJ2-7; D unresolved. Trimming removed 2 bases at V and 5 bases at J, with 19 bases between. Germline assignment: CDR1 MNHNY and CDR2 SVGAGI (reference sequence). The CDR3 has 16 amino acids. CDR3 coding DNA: TGTGCCAGCAGTTACGGTTTGAGCAACTGGTTCGACGAGCAGTACTTC. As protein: CASSYGLSNWFDEQYF.

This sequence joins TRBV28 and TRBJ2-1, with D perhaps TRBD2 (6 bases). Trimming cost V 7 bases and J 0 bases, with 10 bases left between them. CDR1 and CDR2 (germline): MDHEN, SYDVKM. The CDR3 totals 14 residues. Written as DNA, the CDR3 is TGTGCCAGCATGGCGGGATCCTCCTACAATGAGCAGTTCTTC. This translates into CASMAGSSYNEQFF.